This T cell receptor (beta chain) was identified in a study of response to subunit inactivated influenza vaccine. A single record per CDR3 protein comes from TCRdb applying MiXCR to the RT-PCR reads. The sample holds about 520,000 distinct CDR3 sequences, roughly 27% seen once. At least ten counts were recorded for this clonotype. Its target is unknown. CDR1 SGHKS and CDR2 YYEKEE come from the germline V gene (reference sequence). The CDR3 length is 13 residues. V lost 4 bases to trimming and J lost 4 bases, with 8 bases between them. Whole-study results and caveats: Few new T cells, the authors suggested, are recruited by each seasonal influenza vaccination.

The TCR originated in a man in his fifties or sixties who received an inactivated influenza vaccine. Material: CD4+ T cells sorted from PBMCs, obtained roughly 5 days after vaccination. The chain carries TRBV5-5 and TRBJ2-2; no firm D call. CDR3 protein: CASSETVTGELFF. CDR3 DNA sequence: TGTGCCAGCAGCGAGACCGTCACCGGGGAGCTGTTTTTT.